This T cell receptor (beta chain) was identified in a study of T cells in Graves' hyperthyroidism and ophthalmopathy. The CDR3 contains 18 residues. Trimming took 4 bases from V and 0 from J; bases not matched to a gene: 8. Germline V lookup: CDR1 MNHNS, CDR2 SASEGT. RNA transcripts gave rise to amplified TCR beta CDR3 regions. TCR CDR3 regions were first amplified by RT-PCR with HTBI primers. Each CDR3 protein is one row after TCRdb ran MiXCR on the multiplex PCR reads. The data show around 340,000 distinct CDR3 sequences, with roughly 23% seen just once and about 50% held by the top ten. The chain links TRBV6-1 to TRBJ2-6; TRBD2 matches at 8 bases. Sequencing was carried out using blood. This clonotype was sampled from a woman in her fifties or sixties with Graves' hyperthyroidism. The CDR3 DNA follows: TGTGCCAGCAGTGGCCTCGTCGCGGGAGGCTCTGGGGCCAACGTCCTGACTTTC. Residues: CASSGLVAGGSGANVLTF.